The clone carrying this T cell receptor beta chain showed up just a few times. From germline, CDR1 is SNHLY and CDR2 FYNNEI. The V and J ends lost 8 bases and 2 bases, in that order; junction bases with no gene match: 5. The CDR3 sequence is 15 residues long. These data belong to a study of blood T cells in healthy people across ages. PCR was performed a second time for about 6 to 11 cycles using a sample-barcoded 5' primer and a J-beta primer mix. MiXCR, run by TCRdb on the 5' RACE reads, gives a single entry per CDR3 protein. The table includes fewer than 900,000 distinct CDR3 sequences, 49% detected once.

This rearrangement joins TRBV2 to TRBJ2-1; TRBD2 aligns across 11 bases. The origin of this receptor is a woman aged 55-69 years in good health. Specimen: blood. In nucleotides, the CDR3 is TGTGCCAGCGGAAGACTAGCGGGGACCTACAATGAGCAGTTCTTC. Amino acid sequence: CASGRLAGTYNEQFF.